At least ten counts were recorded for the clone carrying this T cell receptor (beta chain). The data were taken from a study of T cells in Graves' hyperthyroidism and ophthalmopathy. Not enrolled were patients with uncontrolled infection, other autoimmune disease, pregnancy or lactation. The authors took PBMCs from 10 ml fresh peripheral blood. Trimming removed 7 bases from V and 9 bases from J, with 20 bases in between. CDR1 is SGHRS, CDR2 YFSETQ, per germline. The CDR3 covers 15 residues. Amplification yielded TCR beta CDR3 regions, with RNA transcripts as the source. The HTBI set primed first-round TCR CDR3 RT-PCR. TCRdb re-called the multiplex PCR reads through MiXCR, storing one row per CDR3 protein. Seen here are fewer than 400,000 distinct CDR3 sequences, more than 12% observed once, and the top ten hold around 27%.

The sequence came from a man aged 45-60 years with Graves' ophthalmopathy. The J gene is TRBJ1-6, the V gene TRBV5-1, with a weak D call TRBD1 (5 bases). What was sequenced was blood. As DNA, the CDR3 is TGCGCCAGCCGGTATACTGGGGGTACGGGTTCACCCCTCCACTTT. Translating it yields CASRYTGGTGSPLHF.